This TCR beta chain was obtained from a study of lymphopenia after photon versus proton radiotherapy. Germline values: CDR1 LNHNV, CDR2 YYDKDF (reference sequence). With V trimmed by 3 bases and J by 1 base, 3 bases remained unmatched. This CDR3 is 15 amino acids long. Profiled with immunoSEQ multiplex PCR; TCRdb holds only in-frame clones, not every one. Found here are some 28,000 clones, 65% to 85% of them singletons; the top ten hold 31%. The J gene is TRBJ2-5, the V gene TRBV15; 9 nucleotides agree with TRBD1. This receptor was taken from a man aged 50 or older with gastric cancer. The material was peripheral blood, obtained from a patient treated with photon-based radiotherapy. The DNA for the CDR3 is TGTGCCACCAGCAGTGGACAGGGGAGCCAAGAGACCCAGTACTTC. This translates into CATSSGQGSQETQYF.